This entry describes one T cell receptor beta chain. The CDR3 extends over 14 amino acids. V gave up 5 bases and J gave up 7 bases, with 17 bases separating them. From germline, CDR1 is SGHAT and CDR2 FQNNGV. This entry is derived from a study of early T cells in non-severe SARS-CoV-2 infection. TCRdb processed the 5' RACE reads anew with MiXCR; each CDR3 protein has one entry. The data show tens of thousands of distinct CDR3 sequences, about an eighth seen once. The TCR originated in an adult who was a healthcare worker with PCR-confirmed SARS-CoV-2 infection or an uninfected control (not recorded which). The specimen was whole blood. V is TRBV11-2 and J is TRBJ1-2, with D perhaps TRBD1 (6 bases). The CDR3 DNA is TGTGCCAGCAGCCCCTCCGGCAGGGGAGGTGGCTACACCTTC. Protein: CASSPSGRGGGYTF.